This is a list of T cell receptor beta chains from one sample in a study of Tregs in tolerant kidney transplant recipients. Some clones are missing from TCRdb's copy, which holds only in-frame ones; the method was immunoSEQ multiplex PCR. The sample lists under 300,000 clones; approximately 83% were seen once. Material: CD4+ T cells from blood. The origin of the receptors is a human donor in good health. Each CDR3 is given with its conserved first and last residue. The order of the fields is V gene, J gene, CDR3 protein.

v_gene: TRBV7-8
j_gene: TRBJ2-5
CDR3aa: CASSLAGTQYF

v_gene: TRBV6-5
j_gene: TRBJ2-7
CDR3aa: CASSYSGQGLSKQYF

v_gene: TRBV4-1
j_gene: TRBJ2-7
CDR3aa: CASSQQGANEQYF

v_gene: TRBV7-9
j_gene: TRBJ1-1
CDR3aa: CASSSRTGVTSAEAFF

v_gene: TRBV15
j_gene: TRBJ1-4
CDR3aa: CATSRDFATNEKLFF

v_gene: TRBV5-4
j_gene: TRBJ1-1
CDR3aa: CASSDFPESGTEAFF

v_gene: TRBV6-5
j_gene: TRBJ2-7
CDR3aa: CASSPDRDAYEQYF

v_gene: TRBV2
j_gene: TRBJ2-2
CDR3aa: CASSEDLGSLPATGELFF

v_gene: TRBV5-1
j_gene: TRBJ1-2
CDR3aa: CASSLERFYGYTF

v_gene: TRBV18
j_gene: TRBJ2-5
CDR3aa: CASSPDRVGLETQYF

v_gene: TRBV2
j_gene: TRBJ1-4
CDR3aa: CASSEAGVREKLFF

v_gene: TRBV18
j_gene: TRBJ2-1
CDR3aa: CASSPGDMLVQFF

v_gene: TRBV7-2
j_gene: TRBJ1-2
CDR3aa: CASSLDRVYGYTF

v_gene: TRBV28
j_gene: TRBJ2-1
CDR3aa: CASERDPNNEQFF

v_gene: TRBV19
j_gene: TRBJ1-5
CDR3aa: CASHHRGFQPQHF

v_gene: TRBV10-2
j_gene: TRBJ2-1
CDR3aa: CASSRGLAASNEQFF

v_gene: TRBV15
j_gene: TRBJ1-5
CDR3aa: CATSRDRGRGQPQHF

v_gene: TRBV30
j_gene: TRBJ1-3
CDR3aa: CAWRSRGAGNTIYF

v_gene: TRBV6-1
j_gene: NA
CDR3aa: CASSRDRGDEQYF

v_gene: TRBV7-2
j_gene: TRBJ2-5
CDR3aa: CASSSWTSVQETQYF

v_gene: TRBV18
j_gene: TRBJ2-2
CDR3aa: CASSLPDRGNTGELFF

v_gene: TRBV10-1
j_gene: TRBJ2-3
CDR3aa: CASSESEAVNQDTQYF

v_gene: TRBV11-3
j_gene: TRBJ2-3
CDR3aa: CASSLDSGGSADTQYF

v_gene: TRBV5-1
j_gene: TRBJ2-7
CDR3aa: CASSLELAGGEQYF

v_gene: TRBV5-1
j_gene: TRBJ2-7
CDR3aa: CASSPGLGLSYEQYF

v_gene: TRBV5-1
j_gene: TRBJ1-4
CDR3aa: CASSLWTGSTTNEKLFF

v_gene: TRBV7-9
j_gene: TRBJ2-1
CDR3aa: CASGLWESRQFF

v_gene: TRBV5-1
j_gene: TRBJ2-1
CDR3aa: CASSFLAGEQFF

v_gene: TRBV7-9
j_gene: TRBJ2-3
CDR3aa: CASSALGVGDTQYF

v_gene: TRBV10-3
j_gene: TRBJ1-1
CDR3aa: CAISESPLNTEAFF

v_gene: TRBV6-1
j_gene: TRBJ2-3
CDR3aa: CASSERQGARDTQYF

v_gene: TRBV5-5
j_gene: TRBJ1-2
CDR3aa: CASSLADHYGYTF

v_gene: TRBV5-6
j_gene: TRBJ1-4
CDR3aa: CASSLALGRTEKLFF

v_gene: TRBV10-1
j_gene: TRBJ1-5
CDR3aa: CASSPLGGATNQPQHF

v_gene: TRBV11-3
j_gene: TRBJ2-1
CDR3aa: CASSSRGSGGYNEQFF

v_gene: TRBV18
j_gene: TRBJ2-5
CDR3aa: CASSPPKTQGLAGVGETQYF

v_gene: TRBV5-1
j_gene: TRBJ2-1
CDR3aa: CASSYERGVVNEQFF

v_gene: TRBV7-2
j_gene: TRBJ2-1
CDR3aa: CASSLGGSTYNEQFF

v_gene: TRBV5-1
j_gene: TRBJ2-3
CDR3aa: CASTFGLRLGGDTQYF

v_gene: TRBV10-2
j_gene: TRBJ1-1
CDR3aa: CASSPTGLTEAFF

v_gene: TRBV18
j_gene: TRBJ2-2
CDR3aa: CASSPQASAAGELFF

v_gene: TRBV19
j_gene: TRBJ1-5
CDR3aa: CASSYRAGNQPQHF

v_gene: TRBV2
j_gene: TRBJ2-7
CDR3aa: CASSRDRAYEQYF

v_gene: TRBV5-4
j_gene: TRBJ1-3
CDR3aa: CASSDDRTRSGNTIYF

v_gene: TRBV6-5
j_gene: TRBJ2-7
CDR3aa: CASRFDRKSSYEQYF

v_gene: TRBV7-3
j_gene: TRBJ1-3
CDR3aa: CASSFGPTPGNTIYF

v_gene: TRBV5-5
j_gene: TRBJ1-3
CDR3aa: CASSPAGGASGNTIYF

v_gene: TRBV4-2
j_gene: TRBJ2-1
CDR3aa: CASSPQGDRTYNEQFF

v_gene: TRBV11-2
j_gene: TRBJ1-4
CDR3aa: CASSLAAEVNEKLFF

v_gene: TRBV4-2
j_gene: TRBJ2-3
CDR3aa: CASSQGTSPDTQYF

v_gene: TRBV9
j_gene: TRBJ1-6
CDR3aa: CASSVDNSPLHF

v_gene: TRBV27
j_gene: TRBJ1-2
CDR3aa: CASSGRDYGYTF

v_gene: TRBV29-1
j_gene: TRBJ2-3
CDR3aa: CSARLIDTQYF